These 8 T cell receptor beta chains share one sample of origin, sequenced in a study of T-cell reconstitution after alpha-beta-depleted transplantation in children. During its preparation, the TCRbeta library received unique molecular identifiers. TCRdb called the PCR reads again in MiXCR, with one record for every CDR3 protein. The profile covers about 640,000 distinct CDR3 sequences, with about 15% appearing a single time and about 1.1% taken by the ten largest. The source was PBMCs from the stem cell graft donor, collected from the stem cell graft. These receptors were obtained from a human donor who donated a stem cell graft to a child with acute myeloid leukemia.

This clonotype was seen more than once but under ten times. This sequence joins TRBV5-1 and TRBJ2-5, with 7 positions matching TRBD2. The germline gives CDR1 SGHRS, CDR2 YFSETQ. V shed 0 bases and J 1 base; nucleotides not matched to a gene: 3. CDR3 length: 15 residues. The CDR3 DNA follows: TGCGCCAGCAGCTTGGGACTAGCCAGCCAAGAGACCCAGTACTTC. It encodes CASSLGLASQETQYF.

This clonotype showed up many times. The chain is built from TRBV12-3 or TRBV12-4 and TRBJ2-7; tentatively, D is TRBD2 (5 bases). Trimming removed 5 bases from V and 6 bases from J, with 14 bases in between. CDR3 length: 13 residues. The CDR3 spells CASSQEVLFEQYV. CDR3 sequence (DNA): TGTGCCAGCAGTCAGGAGGTCCTTTTCGAGCAGTACGTC.

This clonotype was seen a few times. The V call is TRBV3-1, the J call TRBJ2-4, with unresolved D. Trimming took 3 bases from V and 0 from J, leaving 12 bases between them. The CDR3 length is 16 residues. Per germline, CDR1 LGHDT and CDR2 YNNKEL (reference sequence). The CDR3 region has the DNA TGTGCCAGCAGCCAGGTACGAGATTTAGCCAAAAACATTCAGTACTTC. This translates into CASSQVRDLAKNIQYF.

The genes are TRBV11-1 and TRBJ2-3, with 12 positions matching TRBD1. V lost 8 bases, J lost 2 bases, and 8 bases stayed unmatched. This CDR3 contains 16 residues. CDR1 and CDR2 from the germline V gene are SGHAT and FQDESV (reference sequence). CDR3 sequence: CASAPGQGANTDTQYF. The DNA of the CDR3 is TGTGCCAGCGCACCGGGACAGGGGGCCAACACAGATACGCAGTATTTT.

In this sample, this clonotype turned up a few times. The chain joins TRBV7-9 to TRBJ2-7; the D gene is possibly TRBD1 (6 bases). CDR3 size: 12 residues. With 8 bases removed from V and 4 bases from J, the gap between germline ends came to 12 bases. The germline gives CDR1 SEHNR, CDR2 FQNEAQ (reference sequence). CDR3 loop: CASGTSHYEQYF. For the CDR3, the DNA is TGTGCCAGCGGGACATCACATTACGAGCAGTACTTC. Drawing the rest from reference TRBV7-9 and TRBJ2-7, the complete variable domain is DTGVSQNPRHKITKRGQNVTFRCDPISEHNRLYWYRQTLGQGPEFLTYFQNEAQLEKSRLLSDRFSAERPKGSFSTLEIQRTEQGDSAMYLCASGTSHYEQYFGPGTRLTVT.

This clonotype was seen at least ten times. The rearrangement joins TRBV10-3 to TRBJ2-7; 8 bases are shared with TRBD2. Germline assignment: CDR1 ENHRY and CDR2 SYGVKD. There are 14 residues in the CDR3. Unmatched junction bases numbered 7, after V lost 4 bases and J lost 5 bases. The CDR3 DNA sequence: TGTGCCATCAGTGGTGGCGGGGGGACACACGAGCAGTACGTC. Translating gives CAISGGGGTHEQYV.

About this clonotype: A much larger clone lies one base from this, so it may be a read error. CDR3 nucleotide sequence: TGCAGTGCTAGACAGGGGAAGTATGAAAAACTGTTATTT. It codes for CSARQGKYEKLLF. The chain combines TRBV20-1 with TRBJ1-4; TRBD1 is a possible D gene (6 bases). This CDR3 region has 13 residues. Germline-derived CDR1 and CDR2 are DFQATT and SNEGSKA (reference sequence).

This clonotype was detected many times. The chain has TRBV29-1 and TRBJ1-1, with D unclear. Germline CDR1 and CDR2: SQVTM and ANQGSEA. V was cut by 7 bases and J by 2 bases, with 11 bases left in between. The CDR3 extends over 12 amino acids. CDR3 loop: CSGGRANTEAFF. In nucleotides, the CDR3 is TGCAGCGGCGGACGAGCAAACACTGAAGCTTTCTTT.